The 28 T cell receptor beta chains below come from one sample, sequenced in a study of OX40 agonist ivuxolimab in advanced cancers. Profiling relied on immunoSEQ multiplex PCR, and the TCRdb table lists in-frame clones only, not all of them. The table lists about 81,000 clones, about 92% of them singletons. Specimen: CD4+ or CD8+ T cells sorted from blood, collected in a trial of the OX40 agonist ivuxolimab. The receptors come from an adult with an advanced solid tumor such as melanoma, head and neck, liver or kidney cancer.

This sequence joins TRBV7-2 and TRBJ2-1; 9 bases match TRBD1. The V gene end was trimmed by 4 bases and the J gene end by 6 bases; junction bases not matched to a gene: 7. The CDR3 consists of 15 residues. Germline V CDR1 and CDR2: SGHTA, FQGNSA. The CDR3 loop reads CASSSWTGEGNEQFF. For the CDR3, the DNA is TGTGCCAGCAGCTCCTGGACAGGGGAGGGCAATGAGCAGTTCTTC.

This clone was picked up one time. The chain carries TRBV15 and TRBJ1-1; maybe TRBD1 (5 bases). CDR1 is LNHNV, CDR2 YYDKDF, per germline (reference sequence). The CDR3 has 12 residues. The V gene lost 5 bases and the J gene lost 5 bases, with 9 bases spanning the gap. The CDR3 spells CATSLKGTEAFF. As DNA, the CDR3 is TGTGCCACCAGCCTTAAGGGGACTGAAGCTTTCTTT.

The chain recombines TRBV7-8 with TRBJ2-2; D unresolved. This CDR3 spans 12 amino acids. Trimming cost V 5 bases and J 6 bases, with 7 bases left between them. Germline V gives CDR1 SGHVS, CDR2 FQNEAQ. The CDR3 nucleotides are TGTGCCAGCAGCGATAAGCCCGGGGAGCTGTTTTTT. Translated: CASSDKPGELFF.

The genes are TRBV27 and TRBJ2-7; TRBD2 is a possible D gene (5 bases). This CDR3 contains 13 residues. Germline loops: CDR1 MNHEY, CDR2 SMNVEV (reference sequence). V lost 3 bases and J 5 bases, leaving 11 bases between the germline ends. This CDR3 reads CASSFRGLNEQYF. The CDR3 bases are TGTGCCAGCAGTTTCCGAGGGTTGAACGAGCAGTACTTC.

This chain joins TRBV5-4 and TRBJ1-1; maybe TRBD1 (6 bases). The CDR3 is made up of 12 amino acids. The V gene's germline CDR1 is SGHNT and CDR2 YYREEE (reference sequence). With 4 bases removed from V and 8 bases from J, the gap between germline ends came to 12 bases. This CDR3 is CASSLGQTEAFF. The CDR3 DNA is TGTGCCAGCAGCCTGGGACAAACAGAAGCTTTCTTT.

This clone occurred once. The CDR3 nucleotides read TGTGCCAGCTCACCCTGGGCTAGCGGGGGGGCCATGAATGAGCAGTTCTTC. It specifies CASSPWASGGAMNEQFF. The J gene is TRBJ2-1, the V gene TRBV18; TRBD2 agrees at 12 bases. V lost 3 bases to trimming and J lost 7 bases; unmatched junction nucleotides: 10. This CDR3 comprises 17 residues. The germline V gene has CDR1 KGHSH and CDR2 LQKENI.

The chain joins TRBV27 to TRBJ2-7; D might be TRBD1 (6 bases). Trimming removed 5 bases from V and 1 base from J, with 12 bases in between. Germline V gene sequence: CDR1 MNHEY, CDR2 SMNVEV (reference sequence). The CDR3 length is 14 residues. The CDR3: CASSLSGHSYEQYF. CDR3 bases: TGTGCCAGCAGTCTTTCGGGACATTCCTACGAGCAGTACTTC.

CDR3 in amino acids: CAISESATHPGQGISRGAGELFF. For the CDR3, the DNA is TGTGCCATCAGTGAGTCAGCGACCCACCCGGGACAGGGGATTTCCCGTGGGGCCGGGGAGCTGTTTTTT. The chain carries TRBV10-3 and TRBJ2-2; the match to TRBD1 covers 10 bases. Germline CDR1 and CDR2: ENHRY and SYGVKD. This CDR3 has 23 amino acids. Germline trimming cut 0 bases from V and 6 bases from J; bases unmatched to any gene: 25.

The V gene is TRBV7-9, the J gene TRBJ1-3; no firm D call. Between the trimmed V and J ends, which lost 2 bases and 0 bases, there was a span of 8 bases. Per germline, CDR1 SEHNR and CDR2 FQNEAQ (reference sequence). This CDR3 is built from 15 residues. CDR3 sequence: CASSLLFPSGNTIYF. CDR3 nucleotide sequence: TGTGCCAGCAGCTTATTGTTTCCCTCTGGAAACACCATATATTTT.

This chain uses TRBV7-6 with TRBJ2-7; perhaps TRBD1 as D (5 bases). Trimming took 0 bases from V and 1 from J, leaving 10 bases between them. Germline V lookup: CDR1 SGHVS, CDR2 FNYEAQ. The CDR3 totals 15 residues. For the CDR3, the DNA is TGTGCCAGCAGCTTAGCCAGGGTGCGTTCCTACGAGCAGTACTTC. This translates into CASSLARVRSYEQYF.

The chain combines TRBV7-9 with TRBJ1-2, with no clear D. Germline loops: CDR1 SEHNR, CDR2 FQNEAQ (reference sequence). CDR3 size: 14 residues. V shed 1 base and J shed 3 bases, with 9 bases lying between them. DNA of the CDR3: TGTGCCAGCAGCTTAGGTCTTTCTGACTATGGCTACACCTTC. Translating it yields CASSLGLSDYGYTF.

V gene TRBV6-1 combines with J gene TRBJ2-1, with 9 bases lining up with TRBD2. The CDR3 has 14 residues. Trimming removed 8 bases from V and 8 bases from J; junction bases left unmatched: 10. The germline V gene has CDR1 MNHNS and CDR2 SASEGT. CDR3 residues: CASWEAGGWDEQFF. CDR3 DNA: TGTGCCAGCTGGGAGGCGGGAGGGTGGGATGAGCAGTTCTTC.

In its sample, this clone was seen once. J is TRBJ1-2 and V is TRBV4-3; D is undetermined. CDR1 is LGHNA, CDR2 YSLEER, per germline. V was shortened by 3 bases and J by 4 bases, with 9 bases between the two germline ends. This CDR3 is 13 amino acids long. The CDR3 here is CASSQGFSYGYTF. Written as DNA, the CDR3 is TGCGCCAGCAGCCAGGGGTTTTCCTATGGCTACACCTTC.

The genes are TRBV5-4 and TRBJ2-1; D may be TRBD1 (7 bases). This CDR3 has 15 amino acids. Germline assignment: CDR1 SGHNT and CDR2 YYREEE (reference sequence). The V and J ends lost 1 base and 9 bases respectively, with 17 bases between them. CDR3 sequence (DNA): TGTGCCAGCAGCTTGAGGGCAGGGGGGTCAAGTGAGCAGTTCTTC. Translating it yields CASSLRAGGSSEQFF.

V gene TRBV7-2 combines with J gene TRBJ2-3; TRBD2 is a possible D gene (6 bases). The CDR3 covers 16 residues. The germline V gene has CDR1 SGHTA and CDR2 FQGNSA. The germline V and J ends were trimmed by 4 bases and 3 bases, with 17 bases remaining between them. CDR3 loop: CASSSVGGGRTDTQYF. In DNA form, the CDR3 reads TGTGCCAGCAGCTCGGTGGGTGGAGGGAGGACAGATACGCAGTATTTT. Based on the CDR3 plus reference TRBV7-2 and TRBJ2-3, the full variable domain is GAGVSQSPSNKVTEKGKDVELRCDPISGHTALYWYRQSLGQGLEFLIYFQGNSAPDKSGLPSDRFSAERTGGSVSTLTIQRTQQEDSAVYLCASSSVGGGRTDTQYFGPGTRLTVL.

The chain links TRBV27 to TRBJ1-1; no firm D call. The ends were cut back, 2 bases at V and 6 bases at J, with 13 bases in the middle. Germline V CDR1 and CDR2: MNHEY, SMNVEV (reference sequence). The CDR3 contains 14 residues. In DNA, the CDR3 is TGTGCCAGCAGTTTAGGGGAATCTATCGCTGAAGCTTTCTTT. Its translation: CASSLGESIAEAFF.

The chain has TRBV19 and TRBJ2-7; TRBD1 aligns across 10 bases. Germline assignment: CDR1 LNHDA and CDR2 SQIVND (reference sequence). The CDR3 sequence is 14 residues long. The ends lost 2 bases at V and 5 bases at J; junction bases unmatched: 3. CDR3 bases: TGTGCCAGTAGTATAACCGGGACAGGGGACGAGCAGTACTTC. Translation gives CASSITGTGDEQYF.

This chain uses TRBV4-3 with TRBJ2-1; 7 nucleotides agree with TRBD2. The CDR3 spans 15 residues. With V trimmed by 0 bases and J by 8 bases, 7 bases remained unmatched. CDR1 LGHNA and CDR2 YSLEER come from the germline V gene. For the CDR3, the DNA is TGCGCCAGCAGCCAAGATGGGAGGGGAGGGGATGAGCAGTTCTTC. It codes for CASSQDGRGGDEQFF.

This clone is a singleton in its sample. This chain connects TRBV9 to TRBJ2-3; 7 nucleotides line up with TRBD2. Per the germline V gene, CDR1 is SGDLS and CDR2 is YYNGEE. The V and J ends lost 0 bases and 0 bases, in that order; junction bases with no gene match: 1. The CDR3 spans 15 residues. The CDR3 region has the DNA TGTGCCAGCAGCGTAGTGGGAGGGAGCACAGATACGCAGTATTTT. Protein sequence: CASSVVGGSTDTQYF.

The rearrangement uses TRBV6-5 and TRBJ1-5; 8 bases fit TRBD1. Germline V gives CDR1 MNHEY, CDR2 SVGAGI. The CDR3 runs 15 residues. V gave up 5 bases and J gave up 4 bases; unmatched junction bases: 7. The CDR3 DNA reads TGTGCCAGCAGTCCCATGGACAGGGAAAATCAGCCCCAGCATTTT. Protein: CASSPMDRENQPQHF.

The V gene is TRBV9, the J gene TRBJ2-7, with TRBD1 matching over 8 bases. The V gene end was trimmed by 4 bases and the J gene end by 2 bases; junction bases not matched to a gene: 8. CDR3 length: 15 residues. Looked up from germline, CDR1 is SGDLS and CDR2 is YYNGEE. CDR3 sequence (DNA): TGTGCCAGCAGCCCAGGACAGGGAGCGACCTACGAGCAGTACTTC. This codes for CASSPGQGATYEQYF.

This clone was seen just once. The rearrangement uses TRBV5-1 and TRBJ2-2, with D uncertain. This CDR3 is built from 16 residues. The V and J ends lost 0 bases and 4 bases respectively, with 13 bases between them. From germline, CDR1 is SGHRS and CDR2 YFSETQ. CDR3 sequence (DNA): TGCGCCAGCAGCTTGGTTGCCAGCCCGGGCACCGGGGAGCTGTTTTTT. Translating gives CASSLVASPGTGELFF.

This clone was recorded once. The chain joins TRBV9 to TRBJ2-1, with 9 bases fitting TRBD2. V lost 0 bases, J lost 7 bases, and 5 bases stayed unmatched. Looked up from germline, CDR1 is SGDLS and CDR2 is YYNGEE. This CDR3 spans 15 amino acids. The CDR3 bases are TGTGCCAGCAGCGTAGGGGGACTAGCTGAAAATGAGCAGTTCTTC. Amino acid sequence: CASSVGGLAENEQFF.

V usage is TRBV7-6 and J usage is TRBJ2-7; tentatively, D is TRBD2 (5 bases). Germline values: CDR1 SGHVS, CDR2 FNYEAQ. The ends were cut back, 4 bases at V and 7 bases at J, with 20 bases in the middle. The CDR3 has 15 residues. The chain's CDR3 is CASSSWGADFHEQYF. CDR3 DNA sequence: TGTGCCAGCAGCTCTTGGGGTGCGGACTTCCATGAGCAGTACTTC.

This clone was seen just once. The rearrangement uses TRBV29-1 and TRBJ2-7; D is perhaps TRBD1 (5 bases). Between the trimmed V and J ends, which lost 6 bases and 3 bases, there was a span of 12 bases. The CDR3 has 12 amino acids. CDR1 and CDR2 from the germline V gene are SQVTM and ANQGSEA. As DNA, the CDR3 is TGCAGCGTGAGTCAGGGAAACTACGAGCAGTACTTC. Protein: CSVSQGNYEQYF.

The chain has TRBV27 and TRBJ2-7; TRBD2 is a possible D gene (6 bases). From germline, CDR1 is MNHEY and CDR2 SMNVEV (reference sequence). The CDR3 spans 14 residues. V was pared by 5 bases and J by 6 bases, with 17 bases between. In DNA form, the CDR3 reads TGTGCCAGCAGTATCGGCGGGGTTCTCCGCGAGCAGTACTTC. It translates to CASSIGGVLREQYF.

The chain carries TRBV6-5 and TRBJ2-5; no clear D gene. The germline CDR1 and CDR2 sequences are MNHEY and SVGAGI. The CDR3 has 14 residues. The V gene lost 3 bases and the J gene lost 6 bases, with 14 bases spanning the gap. In DNA form, the CDR3 reads TGTGCCAGCAGTTATCTGGACCGCCTGAAGACCCAGTACTTC. Amino acid sequence: CASSYLDRLKTQYF.

CDR3 in amino acids: CASKDFSSSYEQYF. DNA for the CDR3: TGTGCCAGCAAGGACTTCTCAAGCTCCTACGAGCAGTACTTC. The chain has TRBV27 and TRBJ2-7; possibly TRBD2 for D (5 bases). Germline CDR1 is MNHEY and CDR2 is SMNVEV (reference sequence). There are 14 residues in the CDR3. V lost 7 bases and J 0 bases, leaving 13 bases between the germline ends.